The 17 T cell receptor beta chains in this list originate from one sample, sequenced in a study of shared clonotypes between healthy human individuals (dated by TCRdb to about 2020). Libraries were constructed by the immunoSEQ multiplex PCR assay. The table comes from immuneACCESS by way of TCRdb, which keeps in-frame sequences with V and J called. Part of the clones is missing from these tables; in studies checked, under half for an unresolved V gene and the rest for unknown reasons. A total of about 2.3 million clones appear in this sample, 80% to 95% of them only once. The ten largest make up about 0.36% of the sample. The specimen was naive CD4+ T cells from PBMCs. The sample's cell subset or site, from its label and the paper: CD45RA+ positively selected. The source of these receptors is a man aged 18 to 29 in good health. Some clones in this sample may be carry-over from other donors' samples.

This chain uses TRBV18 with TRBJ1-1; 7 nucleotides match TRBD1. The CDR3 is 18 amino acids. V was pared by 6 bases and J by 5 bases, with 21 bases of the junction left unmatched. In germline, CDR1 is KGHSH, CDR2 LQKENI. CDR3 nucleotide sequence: TGTGCCAGCTCCACCACTCTCTCATCGACAGGGAGTGGAACTGAAGCTTTCTTT. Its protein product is CASSTTLSSTGSGTEAFF. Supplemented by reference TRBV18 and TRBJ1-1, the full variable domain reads NAGVMQNPRHLVRRRGQEARLRCSPMKGHSHVYWYRQLPEEGLKFMVYLQKENIIDESGMPKERFSAEFPKEGPSILRIQQVVRGDSAAYFCASSTTLSSTGSGTEAFFGQGTRLTVV.

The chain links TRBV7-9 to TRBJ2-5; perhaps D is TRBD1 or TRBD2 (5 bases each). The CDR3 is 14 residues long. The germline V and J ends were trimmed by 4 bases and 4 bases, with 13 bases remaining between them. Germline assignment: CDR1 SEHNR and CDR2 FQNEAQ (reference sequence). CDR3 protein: CASSSPGQGETQYF. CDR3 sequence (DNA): TGTGCCAGCAGCTCCCCGGGGCAGGGAGAGACCCAGTACTTC.

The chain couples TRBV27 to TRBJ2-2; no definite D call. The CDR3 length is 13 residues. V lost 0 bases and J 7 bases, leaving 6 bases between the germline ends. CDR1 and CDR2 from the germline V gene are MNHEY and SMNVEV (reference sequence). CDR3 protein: CASSLSRHGELFF. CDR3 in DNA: TGTGCCAGCAGTTTATCAAGGCACGGGGAGCTGTTTTTT.

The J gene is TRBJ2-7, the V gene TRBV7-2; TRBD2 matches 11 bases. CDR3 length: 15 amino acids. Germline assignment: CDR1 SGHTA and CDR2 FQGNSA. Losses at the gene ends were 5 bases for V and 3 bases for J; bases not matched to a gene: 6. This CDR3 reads CASSPASGRIYEQYF. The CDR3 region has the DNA TGTGCCAGCAGCCCCGCTAGCGGGAGGATCTACGAGCAGTACTTC.

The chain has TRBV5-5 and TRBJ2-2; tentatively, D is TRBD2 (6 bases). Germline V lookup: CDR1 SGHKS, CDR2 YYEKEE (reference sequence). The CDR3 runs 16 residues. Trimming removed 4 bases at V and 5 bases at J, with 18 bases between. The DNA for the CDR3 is TGTGCCAGCAGCAGCGGAGGGCGGCACCGGACCGGGGAGCTGTTTTTT. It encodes CASSSGGRHRTGELFF.

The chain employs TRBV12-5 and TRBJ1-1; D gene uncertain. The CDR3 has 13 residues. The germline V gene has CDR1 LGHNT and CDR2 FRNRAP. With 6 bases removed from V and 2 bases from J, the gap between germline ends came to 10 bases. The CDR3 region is CASGVQENTEAFF. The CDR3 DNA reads TGTGCTAGTGGCGTACAAGAAAACACTGAAGCTTTCTTT.

CDR3 bases: TGTGCCAGCTCACCAATTGTTGGACTAGCGGGAGGTTCTAGCTCCTACAATGAGCAGTTCTTC. It is translated as CASSPIVGLAGGSSSYNEQFF. The genes are TRBV18 and TRBJ2-1, with 14 bases identical to TRBD2. CDR3 length: 21 amino acids. The J segment lost 0 bases and the V segment lost 2 bases, leaving 12 bases of the junction unmatched. The germline gives CDR1 KGHSH, CDR2 LQKENI.

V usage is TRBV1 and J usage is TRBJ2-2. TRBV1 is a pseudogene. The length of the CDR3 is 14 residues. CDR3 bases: TGCACCAGCAGCCACTGCGGACACACCGGGGAGCTGTTTTTT. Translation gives CTSSHCGHTGELFF.

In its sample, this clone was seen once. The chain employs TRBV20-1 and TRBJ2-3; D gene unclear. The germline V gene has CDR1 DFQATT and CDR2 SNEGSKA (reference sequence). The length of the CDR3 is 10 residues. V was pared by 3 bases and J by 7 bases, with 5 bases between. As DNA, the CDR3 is TGCAGTGCTAGTACAAATACGCAGTATTTT. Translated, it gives CSASTNTQYF.

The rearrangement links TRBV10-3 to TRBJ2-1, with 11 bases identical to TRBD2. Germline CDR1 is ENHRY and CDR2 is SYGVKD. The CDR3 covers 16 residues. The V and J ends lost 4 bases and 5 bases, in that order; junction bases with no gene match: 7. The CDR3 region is CAISVGTSGADNEQFF. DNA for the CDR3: TGTGCCATCAGTGTTGGGACTAGCGGAGCTGACAATGAGCAGTTCTTC.

This CDR3 reads CAPTTGGRTDTQYF. CDR3 nucleotide sequence: TGTGCCCCCACGACAGGAGGGAGGACAGATACGCAGTATTTT. This chain joins TRBV21-1 and TRBJ2-3. TRBV21-1 is assigned pseudogene status. The CDR3 spans 14 residues.

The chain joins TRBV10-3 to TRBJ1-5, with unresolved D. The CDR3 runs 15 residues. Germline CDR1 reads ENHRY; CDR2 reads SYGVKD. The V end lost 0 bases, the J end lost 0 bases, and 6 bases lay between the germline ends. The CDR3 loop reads CAISESMYSNQPQHF. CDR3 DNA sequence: TGTGCCATCAGTGAGTCGATGTATAGCAATCAGCCCCAGCATTTT.

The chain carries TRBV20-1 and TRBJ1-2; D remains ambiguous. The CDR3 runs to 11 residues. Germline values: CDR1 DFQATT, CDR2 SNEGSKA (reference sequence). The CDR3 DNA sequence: TGCGCCAAGGCCGGGGAGGGTGGCTACACCTTC. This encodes CAKAGEGGYTF.

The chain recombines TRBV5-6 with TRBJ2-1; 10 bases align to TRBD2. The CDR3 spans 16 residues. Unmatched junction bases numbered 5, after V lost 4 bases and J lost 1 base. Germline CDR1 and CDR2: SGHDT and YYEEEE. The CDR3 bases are TGTGCCAGCAGCCGTCCTAGCGGGGGATCCTACAATGAGCAGTTCTTC. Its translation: CASSRPSGGSYNEQFF. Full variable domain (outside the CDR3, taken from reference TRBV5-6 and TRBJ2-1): DAGVTQSPTHLIKTRGQQVTLRCSPKSGHDTVSWYQQALGQGPQFIFQYYEEEERQRGNFPDRFSGHQFPNYSSELNVNALLLGDSALYLCASSRPSGGSYNEQFFGPGTRLTVL.

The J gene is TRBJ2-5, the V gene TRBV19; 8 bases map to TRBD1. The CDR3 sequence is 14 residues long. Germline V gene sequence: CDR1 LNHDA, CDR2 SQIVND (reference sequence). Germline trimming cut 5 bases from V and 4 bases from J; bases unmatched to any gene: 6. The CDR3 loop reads CASSVQGAGETQYF. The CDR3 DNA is TGTGCCAGTAGTGTGCAGGGGGCTGGAGAGACCCAGTACTTC.

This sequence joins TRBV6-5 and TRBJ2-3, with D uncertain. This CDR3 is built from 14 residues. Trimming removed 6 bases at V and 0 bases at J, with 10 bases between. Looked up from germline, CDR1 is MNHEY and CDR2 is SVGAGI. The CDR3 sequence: CASRWSRSTDTQYF. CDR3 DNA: TGTGCCAGCAGGTGGAGTAGGAGCACAGATACGCAGTATTTT.

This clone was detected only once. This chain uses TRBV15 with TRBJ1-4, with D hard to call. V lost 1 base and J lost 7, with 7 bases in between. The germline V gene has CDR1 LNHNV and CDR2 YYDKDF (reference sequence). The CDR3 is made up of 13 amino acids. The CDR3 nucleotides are TGTGCCACCAGCAGAGGGGAGGGTGAAAAACTGTTTTTT. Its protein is CATSRGEGEKLFF.